Presented here are 31 T cell receptor beta chains from one specimen sequenced in a study of T-cell reconstitution after alpha-beta-depleted transplantation in children. The TCRbeta library was prepared with unique molecular identifiers. TCRdb analysed the PCR reads with MiXCR anew, one entry per CDR3 protein. Of roughly 500,000 distinct CDR3 sequences in the sample, approximately 32% were seen once. The material was PBMCs from the stem cell graft donor, obtained from the stem cell graft. These receptor sequences come from a human donor who donated a stem cell graft to a child with aplastic anemia.

This clonotype appeared a few times. The chain uses TRBV12-3 or TRBV12-4 and TRBJ2-1; 11 bases map to TRBD2. The CDR3 has 15 residues. V lost 7 bases, J lost 6 bases, and 8 bases stayed unmatched. The DNA of the CDR3 is TGTGCCAGCATCCAACTAGCGGGAGAATTCAATGAGCAGTTCTTC. This sequence encodes CASIQLAGEFNEQFF.

CDR3 loop: CASSWDRGLNQPQHF. For the CDR3, the DNA is TGTGCCAGCAGTTGGGACAGGGGGTTGAATCAGCCCCAGCATTTT. V and J are TRBV28 and TRBJ1-5, with 11 positions matching TRBD1. The CDR3 extends over 15 amino acids. In germline, CDR1 is MDHEN, CDR2 SYDVKM. Unmatched junction bases numbered 3, after V lost 4 bases and J lost 4 bases.

This clonotype occurred a few times. The rearrangement uses TRBV7-2 and TRBJ1-2; D remains unclear. Germline CDR1 SGHTA, CDR2 FQGNSA. This CDR3 region has 12 residues. Between the trimmed V and J ends, which lost 6 bases and 8 bases, there was a span of 13 bases. DNA for the CDR3: TGTGCCAGCAGGGCTGGAGCGGTAGGCTACACCTTC. This codes for CASRAGAVGYTF.

The J gene is TRBJ2-3, the V gene TRBV12-3 or TRBV12-4; D is ambiguous. V was shortened by 4 bases and J by 0 bases, with 14 bases between the two germline ends. The CDR3 has 16 residues. Written as DNA, the CDR3 is TGTGCCAGCAGTTACTCACTCTTCGGGAGCACAGATACGCAGTATTTT. Protein: CASSYSLFGSTDTQYF.

The rearrangement joins TRBV29-1 to TRBJ2-7, with TRBD1 matching 10 bases. V trimming: 4 bases; J trimming: 6 bases; junction bases outside the gene matches: 12. Germline-derived CDR1 and CDR2 are SQVTM and ANQGSEA. CDR3 length equals 15 residues. CDR3 loop: CSVADRDRGGTEQYF. The DNA of the CDR3 is TGCAGCGTTGCTGACAGGGACAGGGGAGGGACCGAGCAGTACTTC.

This clonotype has a handful of counts. This sequence joins TRBV9 and TRBJ1-1; D unclear. V was pared by 4 bases and J by 3 bases, with 16 bases between. This CDR3 is 15 amino acids long. Germline lookup yields CDR1 SGDLS and CDR2 YYNGEE. This chain's CDR3 is CASSPHPGAHTEAFF. The DNA for the CDR3 is TGTGCCAGCAGCCCCCATCCGGGCGCCCACACTGAAGCTTTCTTT.

The V gene is TRBV20-1, the J gene TRBJ2-1; 13 bases map to TRBD2. The V segment lost 6 bases and the J segment 7 bases; nucleotides outside the gene matches: 6. CDR1 DFQATT and CDR2 SNEGSKA come from the germline V gene (reference sequence). The CDR3 covers 14 residues. The CDR3 region has the DNA TGCAGTGCCCCCACTAGCGGGAGGGCTAATGAGCAGTTCTTC. It specifies CSAPTSGRANEQFF.

The chain joins TRBV7-2 to TRBJ1-1; D perhaps matches TRBD1 (5 bases). This CDR3 comprises 13 residues. The V gene lost 5 bases and the J gene lost 12 bases, with 19 bases spanning the gap. Looked up from germline, CDR1 is SGHTA and CDR2 is FQGNSA. Written as DNA, the CDR3 is TGTGCCAGCAGCGACCCCGGGACGCTGCGAACTTTCTTT. As protein: CASSDPGTLRTFF.

V and J are TRBV11-2 and TRBJ1-5; D is unclear. Trimming removed 2 bases at V and 5 bases at J, with 13 bases between. Germline V CDR1 and CDR2: SGHAT, FQNNGV. CDR3 length equals 15 residues. The CDR3 loop is CASSLRAGGHQPQHF. DNA for the CDR3: TGTGCCAGCAGCTTAAGGGCCGGTGGGCATCAGCCCCAGCATTTT. Looking up the rest from reference TRBV11-2 and TRBJ1-5 gives the full variable domain: EAGVAQSPRYKIIEKRQSVAFWCNPISGHATLYWYQQILGQGPKLLIQFQNNGVVDDSQLPKDRFSAERLKGVDSTLKIQPAKLEDSAVYLCASSLRAGGHQPQHFGDGTRLSIL.

V gene TRBV19 combines with J gene TRBJ1-1; D ambiguous. The CDR3 contains 14 residues. In germline, CDR1 is LNHDA, CDR2 SQIVND (reference sequence). V lost 6 bases and J lost 6, with 17 bases in between. The chain's CDR3 is CASRSLRVGSEAFF. The DNA of the CDR3 is TGTGCCAGTAGGTCCTTACGAGTGGGGTCTGAAGCTTTCTTT.

This clonotype was seen a few times. The CDR3 here is CASTEQGWSEQFF. CDR3 sequence (DNA): TGTGCCAGCACCGAACAGGGTTGGAGTGAGCAGTTCTTC. The chain links TRBV7-2 to TRBJ2-1, with D possibly TRBD1 on 6 matching bases. Germline CDR1 is SGHTA and CDR2 is FQGNSA. The CDR3 consists of 13 residues. Trimming removed 7 bases at V and 9 bases at J, with 16 bases between.

The chain is built from TRBV29-1 and TRBJ2-6; tentatively, D is TRBD1 (6 bases). Trimming left V 4 bases short and J 0 bases short, with 13 bases between. Germline CDR1 reads SQVTM; CDR2 reads ANQGSEA. The CDR3 is 16 amino acids. The CDR3 DNA follows: TGCAGCGTTGGAGGGACAACCTCCTCTGGGGCCAACGTCCTGACTTTC. Translated: CSVGGTTSSGANVLTF.

This clonotype has more than one count but fewer than ten. This chain joins TRBV18 and TRBJ1-3; D remains ambiguous. The germline V and J ends were trimmed by 3 bases and 1 base, with 7 bases remaining between them. Germline V gene sequence: CDR1 KGHSH, CDR2 LQKENI. This CDR3 region has 14 residues. CDR3 DNA sequence: TGTGCCAGCTCACCGATGGATTCTGGAAACACCATATATTTT. Residues: CASSPMDSGNTIYF.

This clonotype was detected once. The chain recombines TRBV15 with TRBJ2-2; no definite D call. The CDR3 sequence is 16 residues long. Germline V gives CDR1 LNHNV, CDR2 YYDKDF (reference sequence). Trimming shortened V by 0 bases and J by 2 bases, and 10 bases separated the two germline ends. The CDR3 is CATSREAQRNTGELFF. The CDR3 coding sequence is TGTGCCACCAGCAGAGAAGCACAGAGAAACACCGGGGAGCTGTTTTTT.

The V gene is TRBV28, the J gene TRBJ2-1; no firm D call. This CDR3 spans 12 amino acids. The V end was cut by 6 bases, the J end by 11 bases, with 14 bases between. Germline loops: CDR1 MDHEN, CDR2 SYDVKM. The chain's CDR3 is CASSTGPEKQFF. The CDR3 bases are TGTGCCAGCAGCACTGGACCCGAGAAGCAGTTCTTC.

This clonotype was counted a few times. The rearrangement uses TRBV7-9 and TRBJ2-1; D is ambiguous. The CDR3 runs to 12 residues. The V end lost 2 bases, the J end lost 6 bases, and 5 bases lay between the germline ends. Germline CDR1 and CDR2: SEHNR and FQNEAQ (reference sequence). The CDR3 protein is CASSLISNEQFF. In DNA, the CDR3 is TGTGCCAGCAGCTTAATATCCAATGAGCAGTTCTTC.

This chain uses TRBV12-3 or TRBV12-4 with TRBJ2-3; D unclear. V was trimmed by 3 bases and J by 8 bases, leaving 18 bases between them. This CDR3 is built from 15 residues. The CDR3 protein is CASSFDRHRSGTQYF. CDR3 sequence (DNA): TGTGCCAGCAGTTTTGACCGGCATCGTTCGGGTACGCAGTATTTT.

The chain joins TRBV12-3 or TRBV12-4 to TRBJ2-1; D uncertain. This CDR3 has 15 residues. Trimming stripped 4 bases from V and 0 bases from J, with 10 bases between. The DNA of the CDR3 is TGTGCCAGCAGTTCCCTCCTGAGCTCCTACAATGAGCAGTTCTTC. It translates to CASSSLLSSYNEQFF.

This rearrangement joins TRBV14 to TRBJ2-1, with TRBD2 matching over 8 bases. Germline loops: CDR1 SGHDN, CDR2 FVKESK. Losses at the gene ends were 0 bases for V and 8 bases for J; bases not matched to a gene: 9. The CDR3 runs to 16 residues. CDR3 sequence reads: CASSQEFAGGRDEQFF. CDR3 in DNA: TGTGCCAGCAGCCAAGAGTTTGCGGGGGGACGGGATGAGCAGTTCTTC.

This rearrangement joins TRBV7-3 to TRBJ2-6, with D tentatively TRBD1 (6 bases). This CDR3 is built from 16 residues. With 4 bases removed from V and 2 bases from J, the gap between germline ends came to 12 bases. Germline V lookup: CDR1 SGHTA, CDR2 FQGTGA. The CDR3 region is CASSSATGPGANVLTF. CDR3 DNA sequence: TGTGCCAGCAGCTCAGCAACAGGGCCTGGGGCCAACGTCCTGACTTTC.

This chain uses TRBV18 with TRBJ2-5; the D gene is possibly TRBD2 (6 bases). The germline V gene encodes CDR1 KGHSH and CDR2 LQKENI. V was cut by 1 base and J by 2 bases, with 11 bases left in between. This CDR3 is 15 amino acids long. Written as DNA, the CDR3 is TGTGCCAGCTCACCACTTTTCCGGGAGCAAGAGACCCAGTACTTC. Translation: CASSPLFREQETQYF.

This chain connects TRBV12-3 or TRBV12-4 to TRBJ2-2, with D perhaps TRBD1 (5 bases). The CDR3 is 15 amino acids. The V gene lost 7 bases and the J gene lost 7 bases, with 19 bases spanning the gap. In DNA, the CDR3 is TGTGCCAGCATTCGTGTTAATCAGGGCGGCGGGGAGCTGTTTTTT. Its protein product is CASIRVNQGGGELFF.

In this sample, this clonotype turned up a few times. V is TRBV25-1 and J is TRBJ2-1, with 8 nucleotides matching TRBD2. The germline gives CDR1 MGHDK, CDR2 SYGVNS. CDR3 length: 15 residues. V lost 6 bases, J lost 2 bases, and 6 bases stayed unmatched. The DNA for the CDR3 is TGTGCCAGCAGCGGGGGGGGCCGAACCTACAATGAGCAGTTCTTC. This sequence encodes CASSGGGRTYNEQFF.

The rearrangement uses TRBV10-2 and TRBJ2-7; D not resolved. The germline V and J ends were trimmed by 0 bases and 6 bases, with 9 bases remaining between them. In germline, CDR1 is WSHSY, CDR2 SAAADI. This CDR3 comprises 13 residues. The DNA for the CDR3 is TGCGCCAGCAGTGAGTCGCCGGCGGCCGAGCAGTACGTC. Its translation is CASSESPAAEQYV.

This chain uses TRBV9 with TRBJ2-5; D unclear. This CDR3 comprises 13 residues. Trimming removed 0 bases from V and 7 bases from J, with 10 bases in between. Germline CDR1 reads SGDLS; CDR2 reads YYNGEE. The CDR3 sequence is CASSVELRGTQYF. CDR3 nucleotides: TGTGCCAGCAGCGTAGAACTTCGTGGGACCCAGTACTTC.

The chain carries TRBV7-9 and TRBJ2-5, with 13 bases aligning to TRBD2. The CDR3 covers 17 residues. J gave up 5 bases and V 2 bases, and 8 bases lay outside the gene matches. Germline CDR1 is SEHNR and CDR2 is FQNEAQ (reference sequence). In DNA, the CDR3 is TGTGCCAGCAGCTTAACGGGGGGACTAGCGGGAAAGGAGACCCAGTACTTC. Its translation: CASSLTGGLAGKETQYF.

This clonotype was observed a handful of times. V is TRBV4-3 and J is TRBJ2-1; TRBD1 might be the D (5 bases). The CDR3 covers 15 residues. CDR1 is LGHNA, CDR2 YSLEER, per germline. V was cut by 0 bases and J by 7 bases, with 13 bases left in between. The chain's CDR3 is CASSQDEWTWNEQFF. CDR3 bases: TGCGCCAGCAGCCAAGATGAATGGACATGGAATGAGCAGTTCTTC.

This clonotype has more than one count but fewer than ten. The chain has TRBV21-1 and TRBJ1-6. TRBV21-1 is a pseudogene. The CDR3 contains 11 residues. The CDR3 region has the DNA TGTGCCAGCAGCAGAGGAAGAATACTCCACTTT. It translates to CASSRGRILHF.

The chain combines TRBV20-1 with TRBJ1-1, with D perhaps matching TRBD1 (5 bases). The CDR3 is 13 amino acids. Germline V gene sequence: CDR1 DFQATT, CDR2 SNEGSKA (reference sequence). V dropped 1 base and J dropped 3 bases, with 9 bases sitting between them. The CDR3, as DNA: TGCAGTGCTAGAGGGGGAGGGGACACTGAAGCTTTCTTT. The encoded protein is CSARGGGDTEAFF.

This clonotype was seen only a few times. The chain carries TRBV20-1 and TRBJ1-4; 10 positions agree with TRBD1. Germline loops: CDR1 DFQATT, CDR2 SNEGSKA (reference sequence). V dropped 0 bases and J dropped 8; count of bases not matched to a gene: 3. The CDR3 is 14 residues long. DNA of the CDR3: TGCAGTGCTAGAGAGGGACAGGGGAAAGAAAAACTGTTTTTT. As protein: CSAREGQGKEKLFF.

This clonotype appeared a few times. V gene TRBV6-5 combines with J gene TRBJ2-3, with 11 bases identical to TRBD1. The CDR3 has 13 residues. Looked up from germline, CDR1 is MNHEY and CDR2 is SVGAGI. V was pared by 8 bases and J by 4 bases, with 2 bases of the junction left unmatched. This CDR3 reads CASRTGGADTQYF. The CDR3 DNA is TGTGCCAGCCGGACAGGGGGCGCAGATACGCAGTATTTT.